This entry features one T cell receptor (beta chain) sequence. Its target is not known. This record comes from a study of beta chain features in type 1 diabetes. Study-level background: The number of sorted cells examined across all samples was some 98,000,000.

Study outcomes and limitations: Possibly, sequencing cDNA over-represented cells that had high TCR expression levels. Shorter TCRB CDR3s, moderately but significantly so, marked every one of the four CD4+ subsets in Type 1 diabetes patients.

The isolated RNA, all of it, was reverse transcribed, so expressed TCRB transcripts were what got sequenced. TCRdb keeps only in-frame clones here, not all; method: immunoSEQ multiplex PCR. The sample lists over 200,000 clones, 9.5% to 13% occurring once. Germline CDR1 reads SEHNR; CDR2 reads FQNEAQ (reference sequence). The CDR3 length is 13 residues. Trimming shortened V by 5 bases and J by 1 base, and 8 bases separated the two germline ends. A CD45RO/CCR7/CD25/CD127/CD95/CD27 panel sorted naive, central memory, regulatory and stem cell-like memory CD4+ cells. The chain uses TRBV7-9 and TRBJ1-1, with D possibly TRBD1 on 5 matching bases. The source material was naive CD4+ T cells from blood. This receptor was taken from a man aged 30-40 years with type 1 diabetes. The DNA for the CDR3 is TGTGCCAGCAGCGTTGACAGGAACACTGAAGCTTTCTTT. It is translated as CASSVDRNTEAFF.